This T cell receptor (beta chain) was found in a study of T cells in Graves' hyperthyroidism and ophthalmopathy. The TCR beta CDR3 regions underwent amplification using RNA transcripts as the source. HTBI primers were used for first-round RT-PCR of the TCR CDR3. One entry per CDR3 protein, called by TCRdb with MiXCR from the multiplex PCR reads. The sample lists around 480,000 distinct CDR3 sequences; about 15% were seen once. The CDR3 runs 18 residues. The trim removed 2 bases at V and 0 bases at J, leaving 12 bases unmatched. In germline, CDR1 is LGHDT, CDR2 YNNKEL (reference sequence). Study-level results: Stable hyperthyroidism was told apart from ophthalmopathy by a model built on 13 V-J features. Blood shared most expanded thyroid clonotypes above 0.001. The model anticipated ophthalmopathy a median approximately six months pre-onset.

This clonotype was seen a few times. Its antigen is undetermined. The sequencing sample was made of blood. The sequence came from a woman in her late teens or twenties with Graves' hyperthyroidism. V usage is TRBV3-1 and J usage is TRBJ1-2; 7 bases fit TRBD1. The DNA of the CDR3 is TGTGCCAGCAGCCAACCGAGACAGGGAGGAGGAGCTAACTATGGCTACACCTTC. Protein sequence: CASSQPRQGGGANYGYTF.